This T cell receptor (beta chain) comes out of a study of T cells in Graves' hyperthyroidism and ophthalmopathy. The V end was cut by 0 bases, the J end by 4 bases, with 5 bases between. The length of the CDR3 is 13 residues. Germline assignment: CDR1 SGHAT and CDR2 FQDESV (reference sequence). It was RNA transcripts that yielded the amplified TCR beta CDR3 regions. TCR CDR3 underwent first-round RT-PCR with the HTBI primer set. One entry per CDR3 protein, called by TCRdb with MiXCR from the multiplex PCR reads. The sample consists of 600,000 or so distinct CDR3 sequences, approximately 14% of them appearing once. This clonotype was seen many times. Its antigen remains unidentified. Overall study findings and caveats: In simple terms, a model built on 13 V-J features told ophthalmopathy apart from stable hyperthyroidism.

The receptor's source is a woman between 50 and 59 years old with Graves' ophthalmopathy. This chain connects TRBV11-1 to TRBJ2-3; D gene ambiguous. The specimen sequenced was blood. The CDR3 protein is CASSLAGADTQYF. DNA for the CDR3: TGTGCCAGCAGCTTAGCGGGTGCAGATACGCAGTATTTT.